This T cell receptor beta chain derives from a study of T cell responses to AZD1222 COVID-19 vaccine. TCRdb keeps only in-frame clones here, not all; method: immunoSEQ multiplex PCR. The data show some 120,000 clones, with roughly nine tenths seen just once and under 3.5% held by the top ten. For this clone: Its antigen is not identified.

Study-level results: Sampled repertoires all dated from after the peak T cell response.

V was shortened by 5 bases and J by 0 bases, with 12 bases between the two germline ends. Looked up from germline, CDR1 is LNHDA and CDR2 is SQIVND (reference sequence). The CDR3 length is 15 residues. The origin of this receptor is an adult in good health. This chain uses TRBV19 with TRBJ2-3, with unresolved D. The input for sequencing was peripheral blood, taken on day 0 of AZD1222 vaccination. The CDR3 region has the DNA TGTGCCAGTAGTCCACGACAAGGGAGCACAGATACGCAGTATTTT. Translated, it gives CASSPRQGSTDTQYF.